This T cell receptor beta chain originates from a study of beta chain features in type 1 diabetes. General study points: Researchers report that Type 1 diabetes patients had moderately but significantly shorter TCRB CDR3s across all four CD4+ subsets. Within the patient group, naive, central memory and Treg TCRB repertoires appeared more similar to each other than within healthy donors.

The investigators reverse transcribed all of the isolated RNA, so they sequenced expressed TCRB transcripts. Generated by immunoSEQ multiplex PCR, the TCRdb table keeps only in-frame clones and is missing some. The table lists nearly 250,000 clones, 13% to 15% of them singletons, with around 0.025% in the top ten. In this sample, this clone turned up a few times. Its antigen is currently unknown. In germline, CDR1 is MNHEY, CDR2 SVGAGI. There are 14 residues in the CDR3. The V segment lost 7 bases and the J segment 4 bases; nucleotides outside the gene matches: 9. Using CD45RO/CCR7/CD25/CD127/CD95/CD27, CD4+ naive, central memory, regulatory and stem cell-like memory cells were sorted. Purity above 95% was achieved in all sorted populations.

The source is a woman between 40 and 55 years old in good health. This sequence joins TRBV6-5 and TRBJ1-2; 7 bases fit TRBD1. The sequencing input was naive CD4+ T cells from blood. CDR3 amino acids: CASNANRGIYGYTF. DNA for the CDR3: TGTGCCAGCAACGCGAACAGGGGAATCTATGGCTACACCTTC.